The clone carrying this TCR beta chain turned up a few times. The antigen is undetermined. This specimen comes from a study of cytomegalovirus exposure and HLA in healthy donors. General observations from the study: A later analysis linked a missense DCLRE1C variant to TCR beta V- and J-gene trimming. A later analysis reportedly identified an Asian-associated ancestry cluster as carrying fewer N-insertions than the approximately 620-donor mean. It was approximately 160 TCR beta chains that were listed as cytomegalovirus-associated.

13 Jbeta primers and 60 Vbeta primers were used for the PCR. Assay used: immunoSEQ multiplex PCR; TCRdb lists only in-frame clones, some missing. The sample holds about 130,000 clones, roughly 79% seen once. This clonotype was obtained from a woman between 50 and 59 years old in good health and CMV-seronegative. Material: PBMCs.

CDR3 in amino acids: CASSFPPGQTYNEQFF. CDR3 sequence (DNA): TGTGCCAGCAGCTTTCCCCCGGGACAGACCTACAATGAGCAGTTCTTC. This chain connects TRBV7-9 to TRBJ2-1; 7 positions agree with TRBD1. CDR3 length equals 16 residues. Germline-derived CDR1 and CDR2 are SEHNR and FQNEAQ (reference sequence). J gave up 2 bases and V 3 bases, and 7 bases lay outside the gene matches.